This T cell receptor (beta chain) was identified in a study of T cells in Graves' hyperthyroidism and ophthalmopathy. Study as a whole: Prior to any treatment, at the point of initial diagnosis, peripheral blood was collected. General study findings and limits: Most thyroid clonotypes expanded above 0.001 were also detected in blood.

Using around 10 ml of fresh peripheral blood, PBMCs were prepared. Germline CDR1 and CDR2: PRHDT and FYEKMQ (reference sequence). The CDR3 contains 13 residues. Trimming took off 4 bases at V and 5 bases at J, with 9 bases between the two ends. Regions amplified from RNA transcripts were the TCR beta CDR3 regions. First-round RT-PCR with HTBI primers amplified the TCR CDR3 region. TCRdb ran MiXCR on the multiplex PCR reads and lists one entry per CDR3 protein. The sample includes 450,000 to 650,000 distinct CDR3 sequences, roughly 15% of them seen just once. This clonotype appeared many times. Its antigen is as yet unknown.

The sample consisted of blood. The chain joins TRBV13 to TRBJ2-1; the D is unclear. This TCR was recovered from a young woman with Graves' ophthalmopathy. Here the CDR3 reads CASSYQAHNEQFF. The CDR3 region has the DNA TGTGCCAGCAGCTATCAAGCCCACAATGAGCAGTTCTTC.